The following is a T cell receptor (beta chain) sequence with its context. No antigen is known for it. This sample is part of a study of T cell repertoires in cytomegalovirus infection. The CDR3 spans 13 residues. V was clipped by 1 base and J by 5 bases, with 6 bases between them. Germline-derived CDR1 and CDR2 are MNHNS and SASEGT. TCRdb ran MiXCR on the reads and lists one entry per CDR3 protein. The sample includes 830,000 or so distinct CDR3 sequences, 30% to 35% seen only once; the top ten take over 10%. The J gene is TRBJ2-1, the V gene TRBV6-1; D unresolved. The TCR comes from a human donor in good health (CMV status not recorded). Some clones in this sample may be carry-over from other donors' samples. Sequencing was performed on cultured CD8+ T cells from PBMCs, taken from culture after CMV antigen stimulation. CDR3 amino acids: CASSEGEDNEQFF. CDR3 nucleotide sequence: TGTGCCAGCAGTGAAGGCGAAGACAATGAGCAGTTCTTC.